A single T cell receptor (beta chain) is shown here with its context. The antigen remains unidentified. This record belongs to a study of Graves' ophthalmopathy and Graves' hyperthyroidism. Whole-study results and caveats: Blood samples also showed most expanded thyroid clonotypes exceeding 0.001 frequency.

The CDR3 is 13 amino acids. Trimming took 5 bases from V and 4 from J, leaving 11 bases between them. The V gene's germline CDR1 is MRHNA and CDR2 SNTAGT. The authors diagnosed from clinical symptoms, serum thyroxine, TRAb, thyroid ultrasound and orbital computed tomography. PBMCs were obtained from 8.5 to 10 ml of fresh peripheral blood. RNA transcripts were the source from which TCR beta CDR3 regions were amplified. An initial RT-PCR round employing HTBI primers preceded a second-round multiplex PCR. From the multiplex PCR reads, TCRdb called clonotypes with MiXCR, one entry per CDR3 protein. Of about 400,000 distinct CDR3 sequences in the sample, about 18% were seen once.

The receptor's source is a woman younger than 35 with Graves' ophthalmopathy. The chain couples TRBV6-4 to TRBJ1-1; D not resolved. Input material: peripheral blood. DNA for the CDR3: TGTGCCAGCAGTTACGATAGGCTCACTGAAGCTTTCTTT. Translation gives CASSYDRLTEAFF.